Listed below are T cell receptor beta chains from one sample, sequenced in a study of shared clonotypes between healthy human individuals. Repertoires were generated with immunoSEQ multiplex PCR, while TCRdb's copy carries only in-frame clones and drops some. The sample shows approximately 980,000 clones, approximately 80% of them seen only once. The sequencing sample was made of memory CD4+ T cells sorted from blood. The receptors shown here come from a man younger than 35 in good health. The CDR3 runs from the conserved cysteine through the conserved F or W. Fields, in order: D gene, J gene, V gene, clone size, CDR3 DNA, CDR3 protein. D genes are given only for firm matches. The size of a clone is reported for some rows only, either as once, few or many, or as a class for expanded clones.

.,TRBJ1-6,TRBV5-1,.,TGCGCCAGCAGCCGCGCCGGGGACAAGAATTCACCCCTCCACTTT,CASSRAGDKNSPLHF
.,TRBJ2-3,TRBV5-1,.,TGCGCCAGCAGCGTCACCGGGACCCATTCAGATACGCAGTATTTT,CASSVTGTHSDTQYF
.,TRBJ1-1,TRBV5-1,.,TGCGCCAGCAGCGCAGACAGTGAAGCTTTCTTT,CASSADSEAFF
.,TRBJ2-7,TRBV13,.,TGTGCCAGCAGCGCGGGACAGAAATCCTACGAGCAGTACTTC,CASSAGQKSYEQYF
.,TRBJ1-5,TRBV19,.,TGTGCCAGTAGTATGGGCCAGATGAGCAATCAGCCCCAGCATTTT,CASSMGQMSNQPQHF
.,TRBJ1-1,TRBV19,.,TGTGCCAGTTCCCTAAGGGAAATGAACACTGAAGCTTTCTTT,CASSLREMNTEAFF
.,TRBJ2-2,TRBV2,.,TGTGCCAGCAGCGTCCTAGCCACGAACACCGGGGAGCTGTTTTTT,CASSVLATNTGELFF
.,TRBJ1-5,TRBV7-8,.,TGTGCCAGCAGCTTAGGGGCAGGCTATAGCAATCAGCCCCAGCATTTT,CASSLGAGYSNQPQHF
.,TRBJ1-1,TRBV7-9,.,TGTGCCAGCAGCTTAGCGGGGGCGAGCACTGAAGCTTTCTTT,CASSLAGASTEAFF
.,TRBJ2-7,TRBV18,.,TGTGCCAGCTCACCACCGTTGTTACAGGACTCCTACGAGCAGTACTTC,CASSPPLLQDSYEQYF
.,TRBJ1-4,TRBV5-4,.,TGTGCCAGCAGCTTGGCGGGCGGGAATGAAAAACTGTTTTTT,CASSLAGGNEKLFF
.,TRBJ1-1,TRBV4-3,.,TGCGCCAGCAGAGCACAAGTGAACACTGAAGCTTTCTTT,CASRAQVNTEAFF
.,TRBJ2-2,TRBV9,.,TGTGCCAGCAGCGTAGTCCAGGGAGGCGGGGAGCTGTTTTTT,CASSVVQGGGELFF
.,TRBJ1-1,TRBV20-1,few,TGCAGTGCTAGTTACCAGGAGGGAGCTTTCTTT,CSASYQEGAFF
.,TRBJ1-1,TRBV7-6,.,TGTGCCAGCAGCTTAACGGGGGGCGTGAACACTGAAGCTTTCTTT,CASSLTGGVNTEAFF
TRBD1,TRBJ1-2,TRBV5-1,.,TGCGCCAGCAGCCCGTTGACAGGGGGGAGAGATGGCTACACCTTC,CASSPLTGGRDGYTF
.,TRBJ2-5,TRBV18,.,TGTGCCAGCCAGAAGGCAGGGAAACAAGAGACCCAGTACTTC,CASQKAGKQETQYF
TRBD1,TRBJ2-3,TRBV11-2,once,TGTGCCAGCAGCCCAGACAGGGGTGGAGATACGCAGTATTTT,CASSPDRGGDTQYF